The 24 T cell receptor beta chains below were found in one sample sequenced in a study of T cells in localized non-small cell lung cancer. The data were produced by immunoSEQ multiplex PCR, yet TCRdb's version contains in-frame clones alone and is incomplete. The repertoire holds about 2,200 clones, with more than 20% as singletons. Material: lung tumor tissue, obtained before any cancer treatment. Every receptor here comes from a woman between 35 and 70 years old with stage I lung adenocarcinoma.

At least ten counts were recorded for this clone. The chain links TRBV13 to TRBJ1-1; no firm D call. Germline CDR1 and CDR2: PRHDT and FYEKMQ (reference sequence). CDR3 length equals 15 residues. V was clipped by 0 bases and J by 4 bases, with 12 bases between them. The CDR3 DNA reads TGTGCCAGCAGCTTAGGGGCGACTGCCATCACTGAAGCTTTCTTT. Protein product: CASSLGATAITEAFF.

CDR3 in amino acids: CASRDPLFYGYTF. Here the CDR3 DNA reads TGTGCCAGCAGGGACCCTCTCTTCTATGGCTACACCTTC. The chain uses TRBV28 and TRBJ1-2, with D unresolved. This CDR3 has 13 amino acids. The V gene's germline CDR1 is MDHEN and CDR2 SYDVKM. Trimming took off 6 bases at V and 4 bases at J, with 12 bases between the two ends.

The gene calls are TRBV7-6 and TRBJ2-3; no clear D gene. Germline V gene sequence: CDR1 SGHVS, CDR2 FNYEAQ. The CDR3 runs to 14 residues. The V gene lost 5 bases and the J gene lost 0 bases, with 9 bases spanning the gap. Here the CDR3 reads CASSLGRSTDTQYF. The DNA for the CDR3 is TGTGCCAGCAGCCTAGGACGGAGCACAGATACGCAGTATTTT.

This rearrangement joins TRBV4-1 to TRBJ1-5; unclear D gene. Trimming cost V 4 bases and J 9 bases, with 16 bases left between them. The CDR3 has 14 residues. Germline-derived CDR1 and CDR2 are MGHRA and YSYEKL. In nucleotides, the CDR3 is TGCGCCAGCAGCCCCACCGGGCCCAAGGGGCCCCAGCATTTT. Its translation is CASSPTGPKGPQHF.

The sample holds a few counts of this clone. The chain links TRBV6-8 to TRBJ1-5, with 9 bases aligning to TRBD1. J gave up 7 bases and V 3 bases, and 1 base lay outside the gene matches. This CDR3 spans 13 amino acids. Per germline, CDR1 MNHGY and CDR2 SAAAGT. The CDR3 nucleotides are TGTGCCAGCAGTTATACAGGGGGCCAGCCCCAGCATTTT. Translation: CASSYTGGQPQHF.

This clone was observed a handful of times. The J gene is TRBJ1-6, the V gene TRBV6-8, with D perhaps matching TRBD1 (6 bases). CDR1 and CDR2 from the germline V gene are MNHGY and SAAAGT. There are 13 residues in the CDR3. V was cut by 10 bases and J by 8 bases, with 15 bases left in between. CDR3 loop: CAINRGGDSPLHF. CDR3 nucleotide sequence: TGTGCCATCAATCGGGGGGGCGATTCACCCCTCCACTTT.

This clone was recorded only once. The V gene is TRBV19, the J gene TRBJ2-7; TRBD1 matches 7 bases. Losses at the gene ends were 5 bases for V and 2 bases for J; bases not matched to a gene: 6. Germline values: CDR1 LNHDA, CDR2 SQIVND (reference sequence). CDR3 length: 14 amino acids. The CDR3 reads CASSALGTAYEQYF. DNA of the CDR3: TGTGCCAGTAGTGCGCTTGGGACAGCCTACGAGCAGTACTTC. The full variable domain, with the rest looked up from reference TRBV19 and TRBJ2-7, is DGGITQSPKYLFRKEGQNVTLSCEQNLNHDAMYWYRQDPGQGLRLIYYSQIVNDFQKGDIAEGYSVSREKKESFPLTVTSAQKNPTAFYLCASSALGTAYEQYFGPGTRLTVT.

This chain connects TRBV10-2 to TRBJ1-1; TRBD1 might be the D (5 bases). This CDR3 has 13 amino acids. Trimming took off 6 bases at V and 0 bases at J, with 8 bases between the two ends. Germline V CDR1 and CDR2: WSHSY, SAAADI. The CDR3 sequence is CASRRQLNTEAFF. As DNA, the CDR3 is TGCGCCAGCAGAAGACAGCTGAACACTGAAGCTTTCTTT.

This clone is labeled medium-sized. A junction boundary mismatches the germline segment, possibly from a read error. The chain has TRBV6-8 and TRBJ1-4, with a weak D call TRBD1 (6 bases). The CDR3 has 17 amino acids. Per the germline V gene, CDR1 is MNHGY and CDR2 is SAAAGT. The CDR3 nucleotides are TGTGCCAGCAGTGACTCGAGTTCGGGGGGCTTTAATGAAAAACTGTTTTTT. This codes for CASSDSSSGGFNEKLFF.

The chain joins TRBV30 to TRBJ2-2; D may be TRBD1 (6 bases). The germline V and J ends were trimmed by 8 bases and 7 bases, with 11 bases remaining between them. Germline CDR1 GTSNPN, CDR2 SVGIG (reference sequence). The CDR3 has 11 residues. For the CDR3, the DNA is TGTGCCAGGGGGACCATCGGGGAGCTGTTTTTT. It yields the protein CARGTIGELFF.

The chain couples TRBV18 to TRBJ2-4; 8 positions agree with TRBD1. V lost 6 bases to trimming and J lost 6 bases; unmatched junction nucleotides: 10. Germline values: CDR1 KGHSH, CDR2 LQKENI. CDR3 length equals 15 residues. CDR3 DNA sequence: TGTGCCAGCTCTTCGACAGGGGTTTGGGGAAACATTCAGTACTTC. Its protein is CASSSTGVWGNIQYF.

The rearrangement uses TRBV30 and TRBJ2-7; D gene unclear. The CDR3 has 13 residues. The V gene's germline CDR1 is GTSNPN and CDR2 SVGIG (reference sequence). With 1 base removed from V and 0 bases from J, the gap between germline ends came to 7 bases. The CDR3 sequence: CAWSGWDSYEQYF. The CDR3 nucleotides are TGTGCCTGGAGTGGCTGGGACTCCTACGAGCAGTACTTC.

The V and J genes are TRBV28 and TRBJ2-5, with unresolved D. The ends were cut back, 5 bases at V and 5 bases at J, with 15 bases in the middle. The CDR3 runs 14 residues. In germline, CDR1 is MDHEN, CDR2 SYDVKM. CDR3 sequence reads: CASSLERGWETQYF. The CDR3 region has the DNA TGTGCCAGCAGTCTGGAACGTGGGTGGGAGACCCAGTACTTC.

This clone was found a few times. The rearrangement uses TRBV6-8 and TRBJ2-7; 9 bases align to TRBD1. Germline V gene data show CDR1 as MNHGY and CDR2 as SAAAGT. The CDR3 has 16 residues. The J segment lost 7 bases and the V segment lost 2 bases, leaving 12 bases of the junction unmatched. The CDR3 sequence is CASSYRPTGGRQEQYF. The CDR3 coding sequence is TGTGCCAGCAGTTACCGGCCGACAGGGGGTAGGCAGGAGCAGTACTTC.

This clone is termed large. This chain connects TRBV28 to TRBJ2-7, with 8 bases aligning to TRBD1. This CDR3 has 15 residues. The V gene end was trimmed by 7 bases and the J gene end by 4 bases; junction bases not matched to a gene: 12. CDR1 and CDR2 (germline): MDHEN, SYDVKM. CDR3 in amino acids: CASISLGQGGYEQYF. The CDR3 coding sequence is TGTGCCAGCATCTCCCTAGGACAGGGCGGGTACGAGCAGTACTTC.

The chain employs TRBV29-1 and TRBJ2-5; TRBD2 aligns across 7 bases. Germline values: CDR1 SQVTM, CDR2 ANQGSEA. There are 13 residues in the CDR3. J gave up 4 bases and V 5 bases, and 7 bases lay outside the gene matches. DNA of the CDR3: TGCAGCGTTCAGCCGGGGAGGGGAGAGACCCAGTACTTC. This sequence encodes CSVQPGRGETQYF.

This clone showed up just a few times. In nucleotides, the CDR3 is TGCGCCAGCAGCTTTGGCGGGGTCACCTACGAGCAGTACTTC. Its protein product is CASSFGGVTYEQYF. The chain carries TRBV5-1 and TRBJ2-7, with a possible D match to TRBD2 (6 bases). The CDR3 contains 14 residues. Germline values: CDR1 SGHRS, CDR2 YFSETQ. The V end was cut by 2 bases, the J end by 2 bases, with 11 bases between.

V is TRBV10-3 and J is TRBJ1-5, with D possibly matching TRBD1 (6 bases). CDR3 size: 15 residues. CDR1 ENHRY and CDR2 SYGVKD come from the germline V gene. The ends were cut back, 2 bases at V and 4 bases at J, with 12 bases in the middle. CDR3 nucleotide sequence: TGTGCCATCAGTGAGGTCCGGACAGATAATCAGCCCCAGCATTTT. Protein sequence: CAISEVRTDNQPQHF.

The table lists this clone with a few counts. The V call is TRBV19, the J call TRBJ1-4, with unresolved D. Germline values: CDR1 LNHDA, CDR2 SQIVND (reference sequence). This CDR3 is built from 13 residues. The V gene lost 7 bases and the J gene lost 8 bases, with 14 bases spanning the gap. CDR3 nucleotide sequence: TGTGCCAGTACTGAGAGGGTGTCCGAAAAACTGTTTTTT. Protein sequence: CASTERVSEKLFF.

The CDR3 region is CASSTTTGGNTEAFF. In DNA form, the CDR3 reads TGTGCCAGCAGCACGACGACAGGGGGGAACACTGAAGCTTTCTTT. This chain links TRBV9 with TRBJ1-1; 9 positions match TRBD1. After removal of 4 bases from V and 1 base from J, the junction contained 5 bases not matched to a gene. The CDR3 totals 15 residues. Germline loops: CDR1 SGDLS, CDR2 YYNGEE.

This clone has a handful of counts. The rearrangement uses TRBV6-8 and TRBJ1-2; 9 positions agree with TRBD1. V shed 10 bases and J 1 base; nucleotides not matched to a gene: 4. This CDR3 has 13 amino acids. Germline values: CDR1 MNHGY, CDR2 SAAAGT. CDR3 DNA sequence: TGTGCCACTCGGGACAGGGATAACTATGGCTACACCTTC. It translates to CATRDRDNYGYTF.

By its share, this clone is medium-sized (0.01 to 0.1%). This chain connects TRBV9 to TRBJ2-1; D is perhaps TRBD2 (5 bases). The CDR3 runs to 12 residues. V lost 3 bases and J 7 bases, leaving 8 bases between the germline ends. The germline gives CDR1 SGDLS, CDR2 YYNGEE. The CDR3 coding sequence is TGTGCCAGCAGCGGGACTGAAAATGAGCAGTTCTTC. This translates into CASSGTENEQFF.

This clone appeared a few times. The chain carries TRBV11-3 and TRBJ2-7, with D possibly called TRBD1 or TRBD2 (6 bases each). V gave up 5 bases and J gave up 1 base, with 18 bases separating them. This CDR3 has 16 amino acids. CDR1 SGHNT and CDR2 YENEEA come from the germline V gene. Here the CDR3 reads CASSGRGESGSYEQYF. CDR3 in DNA: TGTGCCAGCAGCGGAAGGGGGGAGTCCGGGTCCTACGAGCAGTACTTC.

The rearrangement links TRBV30 to TRBJ2-1, with 10 bases matching TRBD2. Germline V CDR1 and CDR2: GTSNPN, SVGIG (reference sequence). The length of the CDR3 is 16 residues. V gave up 0 bases and J gave up 7 bases; unmatched junction bases: 9. Here the CDR3 DNA reads TGTGCCTGGAGTGTACGAAGCGGGGGGGTCGCAAATGAGCAGTTCTTC. It translates to CAWSVRSGGVANEQFF.